The following is a T cell receptor beta chain sequence with its context. Its cognate antigen has yet to be identified. The input lacks base qualities; no much larger clone sits a single base away. The library came from the immunoSEQ multiplex PCR assay. The table comes from immuneACCESS by way of TCRdb, which keeps in-frame sequences with V and J called. Part of the clones is missing from these tables; in studies checked, under half for an unresolved V gene and the rest for unknown reasons. The sample table records tens of thousands of clones; approximately 94% of these occur just once. In total, the top ten clones hold 0.25% of the sample. V is shortened by 1 base, J by 1 base, and the region joining them spans 20 bases. CDR1 SGDLS and CDR2 YYNGEE were looked up in the germline V gene. Spanning cysteine to phenylalanine, the CDR3 consists of 18 amino acids. Left in the record is the CDR3 DNA by itself, 54 bases read in frame from the first base.

The data stem from a study of technical replicates of blood from several donors (dated by TCRdb to 2016 to 2017). The chain couples TRBV9 to TRBJ1-1; the D gene lacks a confident call. This sequence originates from a human donor in good health. The sequenced sample consisted of T cells isolated from PBMCs. The nucleotide sequence is given as TGTGCCAGCAGCGTATCATTAGCGGGAGGAGGAGGGAACACTGAAGCTTTCTTT. Its protein product is CASSVSLAGGGGNTEAFF. Here the CDR3 is joined to the reference TRBV9 and TRBJ1-1 genes, and the full variable domain is: DSGVTQTPKHLITATGQRVTLRCSPRSGDLSVYWYQQSLDQGLQFLIQYYNGEERAKGNILERFSAQQFPDLHSELNLSSLELGDSALYFCASSVSLAGGGGNTEAFFGQGTRLTVV.